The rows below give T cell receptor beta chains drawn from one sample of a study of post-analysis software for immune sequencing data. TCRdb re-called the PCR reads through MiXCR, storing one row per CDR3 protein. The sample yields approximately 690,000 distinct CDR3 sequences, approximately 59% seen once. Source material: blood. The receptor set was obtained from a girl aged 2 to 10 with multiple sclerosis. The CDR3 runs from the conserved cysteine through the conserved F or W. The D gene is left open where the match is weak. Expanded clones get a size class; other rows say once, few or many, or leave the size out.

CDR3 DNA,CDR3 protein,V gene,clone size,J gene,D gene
TGTGCCAGCAGTGCGGCCCGGGTGCGCTCCTACGAGCAGTACTTC,CASSAARVRSYEQYF,TRBV2,-,TRBJ2-7,-
TGTGCCAGCAGTTGGGACACCGGGAGGGAGACCCAGTACTTC,CASSWDTGRETQYF,TRBV2,-,TRBJ2-5,-
TGCAGTGCTAGATTAGCGGGAGGCACCTACGAGCAGTACTTC,CSARLAGGTYEQYF,TRBV20-1,few,TRBJ2-7,TRBD2
TGTGCCAGCAGCGAGCCTAGCGGGAGGGCCGACGCCTACAATGAGCAGTTCTTC,CASSEPSGRADAYNEQFF,TRBV3-1,-,TRBJ2-1,TRBD2
TGTGCCAGCAGCTTAGGGTCCAACCTCGTAGCCTACGAGCAGTACTTC,CASSLGSNLVAYEQYF,TRBV13,-,TRBJ2-7,-
TGTGCCAGCAGGGACACAGGGGCAGATACGCAGTATTTT,CASRDTGADTQYF,TRBV2,once,TRBJ2-3,TRBD1
TGCAGTGCTGGCGGGTTTGACAGGGGATACGAGCAGTACTTC,CSAGGFDRGYEQYF,TRBV20-1,-,TRBJ2-7,TRBD1
TGCGCCAGCAGCTTGGGACTAGCGGAACATAACGAGCAGTACTTC,CASSLGLAEHNEQYF,TRBV5-1,few,TRBJ2-7,TRBD2
TGTGCCAGCAGCCAAGAGGGTTTAGATACGCAGTATTTT,CASSQEGLDTQYF,TRBV3-1,-,TRBJ2-3,-
TGTGCCAGCAGTCCGTCCGGGGCGGCTTTCTTT,CASSPSGAAFF,TRBV6-6,once,TRBJ1-1,-
TGTGCCAGCTCACTCGGACCCACAGATACGCAGTATTTT,CASSLGPTDTQYF,TRBV18,few,TRBJ2-3,-
TGTGCCAGCAGCGCAGGAGACAGGGACGCCGAGCAGTACTTC,CASSAGDRDAEQYF,TRBV9,-,TRBJ2-7,TRBD1
TGTGCCAGCAGCCCGCGTCGGCAGGGTCGGATATCGCGCAACATTCAGTACTTC,CASSPRRQGRISRNIQYF,TRBV13,-,TRBJ2-4,-
TGTGCCAGCAGACGTCGGGACAGCTTCTCCTACAATGAGCAGTTCTTC,CASRRRDSFSYNEQFF,TRBV6-5,-,TRBJ2-1,TRBD1
TGTGCCAGCAGCTTACCTCGACAGGGGGGCGGCCACACCTTC,CASSLPRQGGGHTF,TRBV7-2,-,TRBJ1-2,TRBD1
TGTGCCAGCAGTGAAGGAGCGGGGTTGAACATTCAGTACTTC,CASSEGAGLNIQYF,TRBV6-4,few,TRBJ2-4,TRBD2
TGTGCCAGCAGCCGGGACGTGGGCACTGAAGCTTTCTTT,CASSRDVGTEAFF,TRBV7-2,-,TRBJ1-1,-
TGTGCCAGCAGCCAAGCGAGGACTTTCTCCTTTAATGAGCAGTTCTTC,CASSQARTFSFNEQFF,TRBV3-1,-,TRBJ2-1,-
TGCGCCAGCAGCCGTGGCAACTCCTACGAGCAGTACTTC,CASSRGNSYEQYF,TRBV4-1,once,TRBJ2-7,-
TGCGCCAGCAGCCAGGTTAAAACAGGGGTTAAAGACATTCAGTACTTC,CASSQVKTGVKDIQYF,TRBV4-1,-,TRBJ2-4,TRBD1
TGTGCCAGCAGCCACCATAGCGGGAGTTCATTTAAGGACGAGCAGTACTTC,CASSHHSGSSFKDEQYF,TRBV6-1,-,TRBJ2-7,TRBD2
TGCAGTGCTTCGACAGGGACGGCTAACTATGGCTACACCTTC,CSASTGTANYGYTF,TRBV20-1,-,TRBJ1-2,TRBD1
TGTGCCACCGAAAGGGGACAGCGGGGGCCCATCTACAATGAGCAGTTCTTC,CATERGQRGPIYNEQFF,TRBV2,-,TRBJ2-1,-
TGCAGTGCTCGGCACTCAACCCAAACTTATACGCAGTATTTT,CSARHSTQTYTQYF,TRBV20-1,-,TRBJ2-3,-
TGCGGCGTTGAGCCCTTCCACTCCTACAATGAGCAGTTCTTC,CGVEPFHSYNEQFF,TRBV29-1,-,TRBJ2-1,-
TGTGCCAGCAGCTTGAGGACGCCGTTTGGCAATGAGCAGTTCTTC,CASSLRTPFGNEQFF,TRBV7-9,-,TRBJ2-1,-